This T cell receptor (beta chain) was sequenced for a study of blood T cell repertoires in COVID-19. Whole-study context: There were acute and convalescent COVID-19 samples, and they came from the United States, Italy and Spain.

This CDR3 contains 15 residues. Trimming removed 2 bases at V and 4 bases at J, with 14 bases between. The germline CDR1 and CDR2 sequences are MDHEN and SYDVKM. Under the authors' procedure: The authors estimated nucleated cell counts from reference gene primer amplification. Data came from immunoSEQ multiplex PCR; TCRdb stores just in-frame clones and leaves some out. The V and J calls and clone size were taken over from that table, and D and trimming were inferred from the DNA. The sample has roughly 140,000 clones; 75% to 90% are singletons. Material: peripheral blood. The sequence derives from a woman aged 55-75 years with COVID-19, enrolled during active disease. The chain carries TRBV28 and TRBJ1-2; tentative D call: TRBD1 (5 bases). Here the CDR3 DNA reads TGTGCCAGCAGTTTACCCCAGGGCAGATTCTATGGCTACACCTTC. It encodes CASSLPQGRFYGYTF.